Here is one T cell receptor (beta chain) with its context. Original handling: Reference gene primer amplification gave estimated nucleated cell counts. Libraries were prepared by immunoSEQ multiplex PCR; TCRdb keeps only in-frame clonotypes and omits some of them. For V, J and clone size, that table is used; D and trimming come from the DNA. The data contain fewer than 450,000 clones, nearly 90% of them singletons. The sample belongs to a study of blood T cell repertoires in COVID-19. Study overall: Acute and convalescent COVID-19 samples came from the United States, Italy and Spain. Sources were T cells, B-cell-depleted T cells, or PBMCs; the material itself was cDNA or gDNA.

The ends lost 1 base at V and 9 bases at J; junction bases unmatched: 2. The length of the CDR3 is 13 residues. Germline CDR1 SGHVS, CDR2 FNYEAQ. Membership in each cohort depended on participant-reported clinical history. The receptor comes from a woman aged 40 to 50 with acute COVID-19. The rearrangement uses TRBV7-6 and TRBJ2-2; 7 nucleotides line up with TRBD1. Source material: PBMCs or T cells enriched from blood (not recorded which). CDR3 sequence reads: CASSLVGGRELFF. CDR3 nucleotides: TGTGCCAGCAGCTTAGTAGGGGGCCGGGAGCTGTTTTTT.